Listed below are T cell receptor beta chains from one sample, sequenced in a study of regulatory T cells in long-lasting Graves disease. TCRdb called the multiplex PCR reads again in MiXCR, with one record for every CDR3 protein. The sample holds about 450,000 distinct CDR3 sequences, 14% seen once. The same data also contributed to another study, on T cells in Graves' hyperthyroidism and ophthalmopathy.

Sequencing was performed on peripheral blood mononuclear cells (PBMCs), taken at new diagnosis, from a patient treated with antithyroid drugs. The receptors originated from a woman in her forties or fifties with Graves disease. Each CDR3 is given with its conserved first and last residue. A D gene is named only where the DNA matches it firmly. Clone sizes are given selectively: once, few, many, or a class where the clone is expanded.

>TRBV2|few|TRBJ1-3|-
TGTGCCAGCAGAAGATTTGGAAACACCATATATTTT
CASRRFGNTIYF
>TRBV20-1|many|TRBJ2-7|TRBD1
TGCAGTGCTCCGGACAGGCCCCCCTACGAGCAGTACTTC
CSAPDRPPYEQYF
>TRBV11-3|-|TRBJ1-1|-
TGTGCCAGCAGCTTAGATAGGGGTTCTGGGAACGGCACTGAAGCTTTCTTT
CASSLDRGSGNGTEAFF
>TRBV14|few|TRBJ2-7|TRBD2
TGTGCCAGCAGCCAAGACCCGGTTCTAGCGGGAGGGCCAGGCTCCTACGAGCAGTACTTC
CASSQDPVLAGGPGSYEQYF
>TRBV28|many|TRBJ2-5|-
TGTGCCAGCAGTGACCCGGGGAGCCAAGAGACCCAGTACTTC
CASSDPGSQETQYF
>TRBV27|many|TRBJ2-7|-
TGTGCCAGCAGTTTATCGATCCGGGAGTATCCCTACGAGCAGTACTTC
CASSLSIREYPYEQYF
>TRBV28|many|TRBJ2-1|-
TGTGCCAGCACGGCCGGCGGCGCGGTCAATGAGCAGTTCTTC
CASTAGGAVNEQFF
>TRBV24-1|-|TRBJ2-1|TRBD2
TGTGCCACCAGTGAGCCCGGACTAGCGGGAGGGTACAATGAGCAGTTCTTC
CATSEPGLAGGYNEQFF
>TRBV2|many|TRBJ2-7|TRBD2
TGTGCCAACTACATCCTAGCGGGTGGCTCCTACGAGCAGTACTTC
CANYILAGGSYEQYF
>TRBV3-1|many|TRBJ1-1|-
TGTGCCAGCTCGCTGGGGGCGCTCATGAACACTGAAGCTTTCTTT
CASSLGALMNTEAFF
>TRBV20-1|many|TRBJ2-5|-
TGCAGTGCTATGACGGGACAAGAGACCCAGTACTTC
CSAMTGQETQYF
>TRBV3-1|few|TRBJ1-3|TRBD1
TGTGCCAGCAGCCGGCGGCTTGGACAGGGACTCTCTGGAAACACCATATATTTT
CASSRRLGQGLSGNTIYF
>TRBV4-1|-|TRBJ1-6|-
TGCGCCAGCAGTCAGGGTTACCCGAATTCACCCCTCCACTTT
CASSQGYPNSPLHF
>TRBV7-9|many|TRBJ2-5|-
TGTGCCAGCAGCCCAAAACTATTATCGGTGGAGACCCAGTACTTC
CASSPKLLSVETQYF
>TRBV29-1|-|TRBJ2-2|-
TGCAGCGTTGGAGCGAACACCGGGGAGCTGTTTTTT
CSVGANTGELFF
>TRBV7-9|-|TRBJ2-7|TRBD2
TGTGCCAGCAGCTTAGGGCGGGAGTCCTACGAGCAGTACTTC
CASSLGRESYEQYF
>TRBV5-1|many|TRBJ1-2|TRBD1
TGCGCCAGCAGCTTGGAGACAGGGAGCTATGGCTACACCTTC
CASSLETGSYGYTF
>TRBV28|few|TRBJ2-7|-
TGTGCCAGCAGCCCCATTGAAGGGATCTACGAGCAGTACTTC
CASSPIEGIYEQYF
>TRBV6-5|many|TRBJ2-7|-
TGTGCCAGCAGTTACGGCACAGGGTTATCCTACGAGCAGTACTTC
CASSYGTGLSYEQYF
>TRBV28|many|TRBJ2-7|TRBD2
TGTGCCAGCAGTAGGGGGGCTAGCGGGAGAGACTACGAGCAGTACTTC
CASSRGASGRDYEQYF
>TRBV2|many|TRBJ1-5|-
TGTGCCAGCAGTGGGTCGGATAGCAATCAGCCCCAGCATTTT
CASSGSDSNQPQHF
>TRBV19|-|TRBJ1-5|-
TGTGCCAGTAGTACAGAACTTCGACGTAAAGGGAATCAGCCCCAGCATTTT
CASSTELRRKGNQPQHF
>TRBV28|many|TRBJ2-5|TRBD2
TGTGCCAGCAGTTTACTGACTAGCGGGGGCCAAGAGACCCAGTACTTC
CASSLLTSGGQETQYF
>TRBV28|many|TRBJ2-7|TRBD1
TGTGCCAGCCGGACAGGGTTCGGCTACGAGCAGTACTTC
CASRTGFGYEQYF
>TRBV28|-|TRBJ2-1|-
TGTGCCAGCGGGGCAGGGTCCTACGAGCAGTTCTTC
CASGAGSYEQFF
>TRBV5-1|many|TRBJ2-1|-
TGCGCCAGCAGCACACAGGGTAGAAATGAGCAGTTCTTC
CASSTQGRNEQFF
>TRBV6-1|-|TRBJ2-7|TRBD1
TGTGCCAGCAGTGAAGCTTGGGGGAGGACAGGGGTACCCTACGAGCAGTACTTC
CASSEAWGRTGVPYEQYF
>TRBV5-4|few|TRBJ2-4|-
TGTGCCAGCAGCTTAACCGGGACGGCGAGGCAAAGGGGGGTTCAGTACTTC
CASSLTGTARQRGVQYF
>TRBV7-9|many|TRBJ2-1|-
TGTGCCAGCAGCTCGCCCATACAGGGAGATGAGCAGTTCTTC
CASSSPIQGDEQFF
>TRBV6-2/TRBV6-3|many|TRBJ2-3|TRBD2
TGTGCCAGCAGCACGCGCATCATAGCGGGAGGCCACACAGATACGCAGTATTTT
CASSTRIIAGGHTDTQYF
>TRBV7-8|few|TRBJ2-5|-
TGTGCCAGCAGCCCCTGGACAGACCAAGAGGCCCAGTACTTC
CASSPWTDQEAQYF
>TRBV5-1|many|TRBJ2-7|TRBD2
TGCGCCAGCAGCTTTATGTCGGGCGGCGGGAGTGTGTACGAGCAGTACTTC
CASSFMSGGGSVYEQYF
>TRBV18|many|TRBJ2-1|-
TGTGCCAGCTCACCACCCCTAGCGCAAAGGGGCAATGAGCAGTTCTTC
CASSPPLAQRGNEQFF
>TRBV28|-|TRBJ2-3|TRBD2
TGTGCCAGCAGTTCCCCGCGGGGGAGCACAGATACGCAGTATTTT
CASSSPRGSTDTQYF
>TRBV7-3|many|TRBJ2-3|TRBD2
TGTGCCAGCAGCTTGGGGTTAGCGGGAGGTCGGACAGATACGCAGTATTTT
CASSLGLAGGRTDTQYF
>TRBV15|-|TRBJ2-1|-
TGTGCCACCAGCAGACTTTGGCTACTCAATGAGCAGTTCTTC
CATSRLWLLNEQFF
>TRBV18|-|TRBJ1-4|-
TGTGCCAGCTCACCTTCCGTGTGGACAGATGAGGAAAAACTGTTTTTT
CASSPSVWTDEEKLFF
>TRBV5-1|many|TRBJ2-1|TRBD2
TGCGCCAGCAGTTCCGCCCCCCTGACTAGCGGGAGTTGGAATGAGCAGTTCTTC
CASSSAPLTSGSWNEQFF
>TRBV20-1|-|TRBJ2-7|-
TGCAGTGCTAGAGATCTAGCGTCTACCTACGAGCAGTACTTC
CSARDLASTYEQYF
>TRBV2|-|TRBJ2-7|-
TGTGCCAGCAGCCCACCCAGGGTCTGGCTGTACTTC
CASSPPRVWLYF
>TRBV28|many|TRBJ1-3|-
TGTGCCAGCAGTACCGGGGGGGCCAGCTCTGGAAACACCATATATTTT
CASSTGGASSGNTIYF
>TRBV5-1|many|TRBJ2-7|TRBD2
TGCGCCAGCAGCTTTCCGGGACTAGCGGGACCCTACGAGCAGTACTTC
CASSFPGLAGPYEQYF